This TCR beta chain was recovered during a study of breast tumors, draining lymph nodes, adjacent tissues. Study results and limitations: Compared with lymph nodes, tumors were less diverse; compared with nontumor tissue, more. Compared with basal-like, luminal-like tumors shared significantly more repertoire with nontumor tissue.

TCRdb re-called the multiplex PCR reads with MiXCR, one entry per CDR3 protein. This table holds around 300,000 distinct CDR3 sequences, under 35% found once. This clonotype was seen many times. The antigen remains undetermined. The V gene's germline CDR1 is LNHDA and CDR2 SQIVND (reference sequence). With 3 bases removed from V and 0 bases from J, the gap between germline ends came to 8 bases. The CDR3 has 15 amino acids. Axillary draining lymph nodes of breast cancer patients supplied the node samples. The chain carries TRBV19 and TRBJ1-4; no reliable D call. Sequenced sample: axillary lymph node tissue. This clonotype originated in a female donor with breast cancer. Some clones in this sample may be carry-over from other donors' samples. The CDR3, as DNA: TGTGCCAGTAGTATCTCCTACTCAACTAATGAAAAACTGTTTTTT. Its translation is CASSISYSTNEKLFF.